Reported below is one T cell receptor beta chain. The data originate from a study of blood T cell repertoires in COVID-19. Whole-study context: The study drew acute and convalescent COVID-19 samples from the United States, Italy and Spain. The analysed material was cDNA or gDNA that came from T cells, B-cell-depleted T cells, or PBMCs.

The CDR3 spans 18 residues. Germline CDR1 is MNHEY and CDR2 is SVGEGT. The V segment lost 5 bases and the J segment 3 bases; nucleotides outside the gene matches: 12. How the authors handled the data: Estimated nucleated cell counts came from reference gene primer amplification. Clones were sequenced by immunoSEQ multiplex PCR, and TCRdb holds only the in-frame ones, with some missing. The DNA gave D and trimming, while V, J and clone size come from that table. The sample consists of more than 150,000 clones, 80% to 90% of them appearing once. The chain carries TRBV6-2 or TRBV6-3 and TRBJ2-2, with 10 bases aligning to TRBD2. The receptor was isolated from a man between 40 and 49 years old with active or convalescent COVID-19. Sequenced input: peripheral blood. The CDR3 DNA reads TGTGCCAGCAGTAAGGACCGGACTAGCGGAGTTTACACCGGGGAGCTGTTTTTT. Translating it yields CASSKDRTSGVYTGELFF.